This T cell receptor (beta chain) was documented in a study of human T cells and chemical hapten exposure (dated by TCRdb to the early 2020s). As for the study more broadly: For sensitization, 2% DPC in acetone was applied to a 2 cm by 2 cm area of upper inner arm skin. Throughout the study period of around 24 weeks, patients also received therapeutic DPC doses to the scalp every week. Patch testing was performed on the upper back with Finn chambers containing 0.01% DPC, and the patch tests were scored after 6 days according to International Contact Dermatitis Research Group standards. The mostly female patient cohort included alopecia areata with under or over 50% scalp involvement, alopecia totalis and alopecia universalis. Libraries were combined into a pool for sequencing, and differences in TCR yield between samples came mainly from small differences in library volumes within the pool. The study tracked peripheral blood TCR repertoire changes in vivo during primary and secondary sensitization to the hapten diphenylcyclopropenone (DPC) in alopecia patients. Blood samples were taken from patients before sensitization (week 0) and at 2, 6 and about 24 weeks after DPC sensitization. Blood for TCR sequencing was provided by twenty-nine alopecia patients at one to four time points (pre-sensitization, 2, 6 and 24 weeks). Overall study results and their limits: Repeated subsampling changed both the strength of the expansion versus patch-test correlation and the threshold at which that correlation became significant. Patch test score correlated positively with the number of PT1 expanded TCRs, reaching significance at thresholds 8, 16 and 32 but not at 4. Compared with pre-sensitization or healthy control sets, expanded TCRs formed significantly more large CDR3 similarity clusters, which is consistent with antigen-driven responses. The number of TCRs above 1 in 1000 frequency did not change with DPC sensitization; there was no evidence of global repertoire structure alterations. Alopecia, a presumed autoimmune disease, was present in all patients, so the immune response of the patients might differ from that of healthy individuals.

Library preparation employed RACE. TCRdb records NextSeq 500 as the sequencer. During library preparation, unique molecular identifiers were attached to individual cDNA molecules so that TCRs could be counted quantitatively and reproducibly. Both TCR alpha and TCR beta chains were sequenced from each blood RNA sample. In the paper's pipeline: Samples had a median of about 96,000 TCRs, with a range from about 23,224 to 750,000. V, J and CDR3 annotation of the TCR reads was performed with the Decombinator software suite. Every sample was subsampled to the same number of TCRs (28,000) for the PS versus PT1 abundance plots. Expanded TCRs were defined as absent before sensitization and observed at least eight times at the 2-week time point. The public reads were reprocessed in TCRdb via fastp at Q25 and MiXCR, keeping in-frame beta chains. CDR3 protein duplicates are merged, each entry listing the most common genes and DNA. TCRdb, not the authors, supplied the V and J calls. Counted in this sample were approximately 180,000 distinct CDR3 sequences; around 30% of them appeared once. The ten most abundant clones make up roughly 3% of the sample.

The germline V gene supplies CDR1 MDHEN and CDR2 SYDVKM. From the cysteine up to the phenylalanine, the CDR3 has a length of 16 residues. The only DNA kept is the CDR3, 48 bases in frame from the first base. V drops 1 base and J drops 1 base, leaving 10 bases in between. A word on this clonotype: No cognate antigen has been identified for it. No base-level quality is on record; no much larger clone is a single base apart.

The sample's time point label, decoded: pre-sensitization, week 0. The treatment or condition label corresponds to: therapeutic diphenylcyclopropenone sensitization with weekly scalp DPC. At each patch-test visit, blood was drawn before the patch test was applied. Eligible patients were aged 18 to 70, diagnosed with alopecia, deemed suitable for DPC therapy, and excluded if pregnant. Total RNA was isolated from unfractionated whole blood collected in Tempus Blood RNA tubes. The sequence was obtained from a woman in her thirties with alopecia areata. Some clones in this sample may be carry-over from other donors' samples. The V and J segments used are TRBV28 and TRBJ2-2, with the D gene uncertain. The sequenced sample was whole blood, obtained in connection with sensitization to the hapten diphenylcyclopropenone (DPC). The sequenced DNA: TGTGCCAGCAGTTTATTAGGCGGAATGAACACCGGGGAGCTGTTTTTT. It encodes CASSLLGGMNTGELFF.